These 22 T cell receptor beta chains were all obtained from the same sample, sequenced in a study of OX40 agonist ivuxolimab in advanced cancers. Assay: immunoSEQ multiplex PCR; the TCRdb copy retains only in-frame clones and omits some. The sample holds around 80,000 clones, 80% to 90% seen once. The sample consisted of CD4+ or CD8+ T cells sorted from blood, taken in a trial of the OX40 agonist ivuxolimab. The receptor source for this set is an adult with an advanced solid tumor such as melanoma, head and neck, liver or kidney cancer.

The CDR3 nucleotides read TGTGCCAGCAGCAAAAGGACGCTAGCGGGAGGAACTGAGGGTGAGCAGTTCTTC. It codes for CASSKRTLAGGTEGEQFF. The chain uses TRBV21-1 and TRBJ2-1; the table's D gene call, TRBD2, was not cross checked with the DNA. TRBV21-1 is a listed pseudogene. The CDR3 has 18 amino acids.

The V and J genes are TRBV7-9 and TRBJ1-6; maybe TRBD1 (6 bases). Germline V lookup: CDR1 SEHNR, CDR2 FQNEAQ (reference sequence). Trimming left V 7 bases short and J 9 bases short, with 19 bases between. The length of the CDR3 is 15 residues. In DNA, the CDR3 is TGTGCCAGCACCTCCCTCGGCAGGGGAGTTTCACCCCTCCACTTT. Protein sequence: CASTSLGRGVSPLHF.

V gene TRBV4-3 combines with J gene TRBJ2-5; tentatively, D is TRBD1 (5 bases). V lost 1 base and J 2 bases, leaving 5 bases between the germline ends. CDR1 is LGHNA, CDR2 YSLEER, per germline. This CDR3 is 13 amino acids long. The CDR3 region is CASSQGTQETQYF. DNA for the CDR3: TGCGCCAGCAGCCAAGGGACACAAGAGACCCAGTACTTC.

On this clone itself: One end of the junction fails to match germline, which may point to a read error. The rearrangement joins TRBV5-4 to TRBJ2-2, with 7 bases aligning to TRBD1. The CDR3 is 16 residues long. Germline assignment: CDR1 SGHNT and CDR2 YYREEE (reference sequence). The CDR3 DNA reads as TGCGCCAGCAGCCCTGGACAGGACCCGAACACCGGGGAGCTGTTTTTT. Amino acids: CASSPGQDPNTGELFF.

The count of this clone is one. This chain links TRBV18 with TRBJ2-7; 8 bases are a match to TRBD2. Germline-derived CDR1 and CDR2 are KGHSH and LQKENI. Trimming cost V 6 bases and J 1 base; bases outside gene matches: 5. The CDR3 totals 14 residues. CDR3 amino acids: CASSRGDFSYEQYV. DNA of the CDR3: TGTGCCAGCTCGCGGGGGGACTTTTCCTACGAGCAGTACGTC.

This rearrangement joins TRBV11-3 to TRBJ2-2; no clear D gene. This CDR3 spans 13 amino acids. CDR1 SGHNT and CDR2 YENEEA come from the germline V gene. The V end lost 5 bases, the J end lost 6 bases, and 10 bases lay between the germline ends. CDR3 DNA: TGTGCCAGCAGCCGCTCACCGGCCGGGGAGCTGTTTTTT. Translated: CASSRSPAGELFF.

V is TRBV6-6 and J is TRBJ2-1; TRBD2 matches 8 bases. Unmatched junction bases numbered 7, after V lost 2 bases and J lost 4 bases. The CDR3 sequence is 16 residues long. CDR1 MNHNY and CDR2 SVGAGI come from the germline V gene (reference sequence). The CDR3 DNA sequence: TGTGCCAGCAGTTACGGCCGCACTAGCGGTTACAATGAGCAGTTCTTC. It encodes CASSYGRTSGYNEQFF.

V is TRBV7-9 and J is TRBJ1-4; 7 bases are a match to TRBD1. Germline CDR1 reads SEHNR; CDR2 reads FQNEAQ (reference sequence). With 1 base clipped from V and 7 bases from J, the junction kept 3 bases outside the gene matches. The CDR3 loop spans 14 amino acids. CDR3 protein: CASSLVRGREKLFF. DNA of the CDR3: TGTGCCAGCAGCTTAGTGAGGGGGCGTGAAAAACTGTTTTTT.

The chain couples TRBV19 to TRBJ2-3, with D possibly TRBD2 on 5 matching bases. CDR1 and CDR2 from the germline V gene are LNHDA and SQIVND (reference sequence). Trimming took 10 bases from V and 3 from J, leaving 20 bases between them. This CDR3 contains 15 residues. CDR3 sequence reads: CATKPGLTPTDTQYF. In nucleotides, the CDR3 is TGTGCCACCAAGCCCGGACTCACACCGACAGATACGCAGTATTTT.

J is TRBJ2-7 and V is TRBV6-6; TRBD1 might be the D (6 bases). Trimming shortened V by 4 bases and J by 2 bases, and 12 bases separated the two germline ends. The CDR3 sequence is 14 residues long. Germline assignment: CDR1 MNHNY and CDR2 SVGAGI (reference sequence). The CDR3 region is CASSSTGSPYEQYF. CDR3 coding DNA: TGTGCCAGCAGTTCTACAGGGAGCCCCTACGAGCAGTACTTC.

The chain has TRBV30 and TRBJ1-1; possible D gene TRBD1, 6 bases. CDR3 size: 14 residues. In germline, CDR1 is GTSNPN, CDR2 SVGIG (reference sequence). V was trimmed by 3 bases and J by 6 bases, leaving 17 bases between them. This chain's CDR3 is CAWRTGVGFPEAFF. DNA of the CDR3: TGTGCCTGGAGGACAGGCGTGGGGTTTCCTGAAGCTTTCTTT.

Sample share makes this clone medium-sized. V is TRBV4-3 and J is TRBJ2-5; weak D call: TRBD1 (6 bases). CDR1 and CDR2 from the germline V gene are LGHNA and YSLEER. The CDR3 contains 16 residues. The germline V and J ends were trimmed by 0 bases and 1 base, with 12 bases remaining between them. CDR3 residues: CASSQDTGRGQETQYF. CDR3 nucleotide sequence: TGCGCCAGCAGCCAAGATACGGGCAGGGGCCAAGAGACCCAGTACTTC.

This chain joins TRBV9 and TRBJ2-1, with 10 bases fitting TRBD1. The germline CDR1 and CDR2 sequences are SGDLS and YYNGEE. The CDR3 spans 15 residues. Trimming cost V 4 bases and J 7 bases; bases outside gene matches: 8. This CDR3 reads CASSLSGTGVNEQFF. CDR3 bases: TGTGCCAGCAGCCTTAGTGGGACAGGGGTGAATGAGCAGTTCTTC.

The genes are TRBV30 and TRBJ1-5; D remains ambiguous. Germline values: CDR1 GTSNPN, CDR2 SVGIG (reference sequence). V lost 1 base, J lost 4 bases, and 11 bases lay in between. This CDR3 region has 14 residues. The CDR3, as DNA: TGTGCCTGGAGTGGCAGTAATGTGAATCAGCCCCAGCATTTT. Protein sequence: CAWSGSNVNQPQHF. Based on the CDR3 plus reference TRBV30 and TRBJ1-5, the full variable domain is SQTIHQWPATLVQPVGSPLSLECTVEGTSNPNLYWYRQAAGRGLQLLFYSVGIGQISSEVPQNLSASRPQDRQFILSSKKLLLSDSGFYLCAWSGSNVNQPQHFGDGTRLSIL.

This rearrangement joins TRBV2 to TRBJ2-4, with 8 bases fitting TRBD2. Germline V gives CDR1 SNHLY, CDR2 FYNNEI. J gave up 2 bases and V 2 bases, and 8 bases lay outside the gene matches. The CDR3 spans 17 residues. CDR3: CASSEREGRGPKNIQYF. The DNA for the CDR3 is TGTGCCAGCAGTGAACGGGAGGGGCGAGGTCCCAAAAACATTCAGTACTTC.

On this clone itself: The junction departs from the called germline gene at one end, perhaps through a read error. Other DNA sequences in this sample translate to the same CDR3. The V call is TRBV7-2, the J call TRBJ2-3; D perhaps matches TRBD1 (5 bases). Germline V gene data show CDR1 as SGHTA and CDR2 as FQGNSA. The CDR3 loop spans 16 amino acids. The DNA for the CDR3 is TGCGCCAGCAGCCAAGATGTCAGGGAATGGACAGATACGCAGTATTTT. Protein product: CASSQDVREWTDTQYF.

CDR3 residues: CASSFGTSGGELHANTGELFF. CDR3 in DNA: TGTGCCAGCAGCTTCGGGACTAGCGGGGGGGAACTCCATGCGAACACCGGGGAGCTGTTTTTT. The chain recombines TRBV7-8 with TRBJ2-2; 16 nucleotides line up with TRBD2. The CDR3 is 21 amino acids. Germline V gene lookup returns CDR1 SGHVS and CDR2 FQNEAQ. Trimming at V came to 3 bases and at J to 0 bases, leaving 10 bases not matched to a gene.

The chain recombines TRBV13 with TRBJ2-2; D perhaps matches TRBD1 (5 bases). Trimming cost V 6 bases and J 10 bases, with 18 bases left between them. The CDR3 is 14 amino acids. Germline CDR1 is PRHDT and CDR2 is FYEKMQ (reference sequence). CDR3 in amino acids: CASRSQTEPSELFF. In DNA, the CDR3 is TGTGCCAGCAGATCGCAGACAGAGCCGTCGGAGCTGTTTTTT. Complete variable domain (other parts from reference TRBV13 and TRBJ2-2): AAGVIQSPRHLIKEKRETATLKCYPIPRHDTVYWYQQGPGQDPQFLISFYEKMQSDKGSIPDRFSAQQFSDYHSELNMSSLELGDSALYFCASRSQTEPSELFFGEGSRLTVL.

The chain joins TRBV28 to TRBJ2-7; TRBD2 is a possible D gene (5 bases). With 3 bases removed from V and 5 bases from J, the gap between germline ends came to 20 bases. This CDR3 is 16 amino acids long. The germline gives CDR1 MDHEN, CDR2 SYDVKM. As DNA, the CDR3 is TGTGCCAGCAGTTTTCCCACCGGAACTAGTACCCACGAGCAGTACTTC. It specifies CASSFPTGTSTHEQYF.

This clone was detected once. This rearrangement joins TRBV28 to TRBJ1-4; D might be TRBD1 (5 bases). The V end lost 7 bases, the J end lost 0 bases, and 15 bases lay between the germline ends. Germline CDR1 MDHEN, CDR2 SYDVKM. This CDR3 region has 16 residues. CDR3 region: CASTPRGYSTNEKLFF. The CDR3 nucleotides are TGTGCCAGCACTCCTCGGGGCTATTCAACTAATGAAAAACTGTTTTTT. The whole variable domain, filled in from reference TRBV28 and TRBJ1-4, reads DVKVTQSSRYLVKRTGEKVFLECVQDMDHENMFWYRQDPGLGLRLIYFSYDVKMKEKGDIPEGYSVSREKKERFSLILESASTNQTSMYLCASTPRGYSTNEKLFFGSGTQLSVL.

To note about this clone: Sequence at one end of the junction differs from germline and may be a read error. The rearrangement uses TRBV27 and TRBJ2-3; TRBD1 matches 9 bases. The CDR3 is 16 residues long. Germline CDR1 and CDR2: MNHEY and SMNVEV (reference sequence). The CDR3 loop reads CTFLNRDRDSTDTQYF. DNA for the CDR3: TGCACCTTCCTCAACCGGGACAGGGACAGCACAGATACGCAGTATTTT.

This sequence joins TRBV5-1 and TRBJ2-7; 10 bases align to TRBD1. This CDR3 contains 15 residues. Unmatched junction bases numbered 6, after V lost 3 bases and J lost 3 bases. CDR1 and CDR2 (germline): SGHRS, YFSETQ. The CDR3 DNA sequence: TGCGCCAGCAGCTCACCGACAGGGGGCATCTACGAGCAGTACTTC. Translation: CASSSPTGGIYEQYF.